These T cell receptor beta chains were read from a single sample in a study of T-cell reconstitution after alpha-beta-depleted transplantation in children. Each CDR3 protein gets one entry after TCRdb re-called the PCR reads with MiXCR. The sample holds 500,000 to 750,000 distinct CDR3 sequences, 10% to 15% seen once. The material sequenced was PBMCs, mostly from graft donor cells, taken 360 days after TCRalphabeta/CD19-depleted stem cell transplant. The receptor set was obtained from a male patient between 5 and 17 years old who had a stem cell transplant for acute myeloid leukemia, so the T cells may come from the graft donor. Both conserved end residues are part of each CDR3. A D gene is named only where the DNA matches it firmly. Clone size is given for some rows only: seen once, a few or many times, or a class if the clone is expanded.

clone size	V gene	J gene	D gene	CDR3 DNA	CDR3 protein
NA	TRBV7-6	TRBJ2-7	TRBD2	TGTGCCAGCAGCTTAGCCGGGACTAGCGGCCAAAGTAACCTCTACGAGCAGTACTTC	CASSLAGTSGQSNLYEQYF
NA	TRBV27	TRBJ1-3	NA	TGTGCCAGCAGCTCCGGTATCAGGGCAGTCTCTGGAAACACCATATATTTT	CASSSGIRAVSGNTIYF
NA	TRBV2	TRBJ2-2	TRBD2	TGTGCCAGCAGGATGGCTAGCGGGAGCCGGGGCACCGGGGAGCTGTTTTTT	CASRMASGSRGTGELFF
few	TRBV12-3/TRBV12-4	TRBJ2-6	NA	TGTGCCAGCAGTTTAGCGTCGACGGGAATCTCTGGGGCCAACGTCCTGACTTTC	CASSLASTGISGANVLTF
many	TRBV24-1	TRBJ2-1	NA	TGTGCCACCAGTGATCCTGATAGACAGATTTACAATGAGCAGTTCTTC	CATSDPDRQIYNEQFF
few	TRBV20-1	TRBJ2-2	TRBD2	TGCAGTGCTAGAGATATCCGGGAGGGCCTTACCGGGGAGCTGTTTTTT	CSARDIREGLTGELFF
few	TRBV5-1	TRBJ2-4	NA	TGCGCCAGCAGCTTGTTTCCACACGACCGGGGTGGTGGAAACATTCAGTACTTC	CASSLFPHDRGGGNIQYF
NA	TRBV20-1	TRBJ2-3	TRBD2	TGCAGTGCTAGCGCCGGGACTACCTACACAGATACGCAGTATTTT	CSASAGTTYTDTQYF
NA	TRBV3-1	TRBJ2-3	NA	TGTGCCAGCAGCCAAGGGAATGAGGTAGAACGGGAACTGGATACGCAGTATTTT	CASSQGNEVERELDTQYF
many	TRBV27	TRBJ1-2	TRBD1	TGTGCCAGCAGCAAGGGACAGGACTATGGCTACACCTTC	CASSKGQDYGYTF
many	TRBV28	TRBJ2-6	NA	TGTGCCAGCAGTTTATACGGGGCCTCCTCTGGGGCCAACGTCCTGACTTTC	CASSLYGASSGANVLTF
few	TRBV6-2/TRBV6-3	TRBJ2-7	NA	TGTGCCAGCAGTACGCCTAAGGGCGGTAGCTACGAGCAGTACTTC	CASSTPKGGSYEQYF
many	TRBV12-3/TRBV12-4	TRBJ2-7	NA	TGTGCCAGCAGTTTGAATGAACCCTACGAGCAGTACTTC	CASSLNEPYEQYF
few	TRBV11-1	TRBJ2-6	NA	TGTGCCAGCAGCTTAGGCGGGACCCAGCGGCGGGCCAACGTCCTGACTTTC	CASSLGGTQRRANVLTF
many	TRBV15	TRBJ2-7	NA	TGTGCCACCAGCAGAGATCCACGGGACATGGGTGTGCACGAGCAGTACTTC	CATSRDPRDMGVHEQYF
NA	TRBV7-9	TRBJ2-5	NA	NA	CASSPLRFGEETQYF
few	TRBV28	TRBJ2-5	NA	TGTGCCAGCAGTTTAAAGGGGGGGATAGAGACCCAGTACTTC	CASSLKGGIETQYF
many	TRBV7-2	TRBJ2-1	TRBD2	TGTGCCAGCAGCCCGGGACTAGTTGATGAGCAGTTCTTC	CASSPGLVDEQFF
many	TRBV18	TRBJ2-3	NA	TGTGCCAGTAAAACCTTTGGCACAGATACGCAGTATTTT	CASKTFGTDTQYF
NA	TRBV10-3	TRBJ1-3	NA	TGTGCCATCAGTGCCCCGGGACATATCTTCTCTGGAAACACCATATATTTT	CAISAPGHIFSGNTIYF
many	TRBV29-1	TRBJ2-5	TRBD1	TGCAGCGTTGAAGCTATAGACAGGGAGATAGAGACCCAGTACTTC	CSVEAIDREIETQYF
NA	TRBV12-3/TRBV12-4	TRBJ2-1	NA	TGTGCCAGCAGTTTTTTGTCTGGACTTACCTACAATGAGCAGTTCTTC	CASSFLSGLTYNEQFF
few	TRBV18	TRBJ2-4	NA	TGTGCCAGCCATTCGGCAGGGCTAGCCAAAAACATTCAGTACTTC	CASHSAGLAKNIQYF
few	TRBV6-6	TRBJ1-2	NA	TGTGCCAGCAGTTATAACATCGGCCAAGGCTACACCTTC	CASSYNIGQGYTF
few	TRBV20-1	TRBJ2-1	TRBD2	TGCAGTGCTGTAGGGATAGCGGGAGGGCCGTCGATCTACAATGAGCAGTTCTTC	CSAVGIAGGPSIYNEQFF
NA	TRBV5-1	TRBJ2-7	NA	TGCGCCAGCAGCTTGGTTGTCCGACAGGACGAGCAGTACTTC	CASSLVVRQDEQYF
few	TRBV7-2	TRBJ2-7	NA	TGTGCCAGCAGCCCTAGGGGGGGCAGGGGGTACGAGCAGTACTTC	CASSPRGGRGYEQYF
few	TRBV28	TRBJ1-3	NA	TGTGCCAGCAGTTTCAGGGCGTTCTCTGGAAACACCATATATTTT	CASSFRAFSGNTIYF
few	TRBV29-1	TRBJ2-7	TRBD1	TGCAGCGTTTCGCGCCACTCGACCGGGACAGGGTATTCCTACGAGCAGTACTTC	CSVSRHSTGTGYSYEQYF
NA	TRBV25-1	TRBJ2-4	TRBD1	TGTGCCAGCAGTGGGCGACAGGGGATCCACATTCAGTACTTC	CASSGRQGIHIQYF
many	TRBV21-1	TRBJ1-2	NA	TGTGCCAGCAGCAAAGGGGATACAGGGAACTATGGCTACACCTTC	CASSKGDTGNYGYTF
few	TRBV20-1	TRBJ2-5	TRBD2	TGCAGTGCTAGCTTAGCCGGGGGGAGGCTACAAGAGACCCAGTACTTC	CSASLAGGRLQETQYF
many	TRBV28	TRBJ2-7	TRBD1	TGTGCCAGCAGTCTCCGGGACAGAACCTACGAGCAGTACTTC	CASSLRDRTYEQYF
many	TRBV9	TRBJ2-1	TRBD2	TGTGCCAGCGGGGGAAACTGGGACTACCAAGCTTACAATGAGCAGTTCTTC	CASGGNWDYQAYNEQFF
many	TRBV12-3/TRBV12-4	TRBJ2-7	NA	TGTGCCAGCAGTTTAGAAGGGGGGCAAAGCCATTACGAGCAGTACTTC	CASSLEGGQSHYEQYF
many	TRBV27	TRBJ2-1	TRBD2	TGTGCCAGCAGTCTTATAGCGGGAGGGCCCGTCGAGCAGTTCTTC	CASSLIAGGPVEQFF
many	TRBV28	TRBJ2-5	TRBD2	TGTGCCAGCAGTTTACGAGCCCCCAGCGGGGACGAGACCCAGTACTTC	CASSLRAPSGDETQYF
few	TRBV3-1	TRBJ2-7	NA	TGTGCCAGCAGCCCCGGGACCATCGCCCACGAGCAGTACTTC	CASSPGTIAHEQYF
NA	TRBV4-3	TRBJ1-1	NA	TGCGCCAGCAGCCAAGAGCAGACTTACTCTGTTGCTGAAGCTTTCTTT	CASSQEQTYSVAEAFF
few	TRBV9	TRBJ2-1	NA	TGTGCCAGCAGCGTAAATGGGCTAAAGCAGTTCTTC	CASSVNGLKQFF
NA	TRBV3-1	TRBJ2-7	TRBD2	TGTGCCAGCAGCTCCCTACCATCCGGACTAGCGGTAGTACCGCAGTACTTC	CASSSLPSGLAVVPQYF
NA	TRBV7-1	TRBJ1-1	NA	TGTGCCAGCAGCTCAGGGTGGTACACTGAAGCTTTCTTT	CASSSGWYTEAFF
many	TRBV6-2/TRBV6-3	TRBJ1-2	NA	TGTGCCAGCAGAATAAGCGCTAACTATGGCTACACCTTC	CASRISANYGYTF
NA	TRBV4-3	TRBJ2-7	TRBD2	TGCGCCAGCAGCCTCGAGCGGGACCATTACTCGAACTCCTACGAGCAGTACTTC	CASSLERDHYSNSYEQYF
NA	TRBV5-5	TRBJ2-7	NA	TGTGCCAGCAGCTTTTACGGGGGCGCTTACGAGCAGTACTTC	CASSFYGGAYEQYF
NA	TRBV7-6	TRBJ2-4	NA	TGTGCCAGCAGCTTAGGAATAGCGCCAGAGAAAAACATTCAGTACTTC	CASSLGIAPEKNIQYF
many	TRBV5-6	TRBJ2-2	NA	TGTGCCAGCAGCTTGGACAGGGCGAACACCGGGGAGCTGTTTTTT	CASSLDRANTGELFF
NA	TRBV20-1	TRBJ2-7	TRBD1	TGCAGTGCTGCACGGACAGGGGGATACGAGCAGTACTTC	CSAARTGGYEQYF
many	TRBV4-2	TRBJ2-1	NA	TGTGCCAGCAGCCAAGATTTGTGGTTACGGTACAATGAGCAGTTCTTC	CASSQDLWLRYNEQFF
many	TRBV6-5	TRBJ2-7	TRBD2	TGTGCCAGCAGTTACTCCGGGACTACCTACGAGCAGTACTTC	CASSYSGTTYEQYF
many	TRBV7-2	TRBJ2-2	NA	TGTGCCAGCAGCTTAGATGGACTTAACACCGGGGAGCTGTTTTTT	CASSLDGLNTGELFF
many	TRBV7-9	TRBJ2-1	NA	TGTGCCAGCAGCTTAGTCAGCAATGAGCAGTTCTTC	CASSLVSNEQFF
many	TRBV7-8	TRBJ2-1	NA	TGTGCCAGCAGCAAAACATGGGGGTATGCAGACAATGAGCAGTTCTTC	CASSKTWGYADNEQFF
many	TRBV12-3/TRBV12-4	TRBJ2-1	NA	TGTGCCAGCAGCCTCAGCGGGAATGAGCAGTTCTTC	CASSLSGNEQFF
NA	TRBV7-3	TRBJ1-2	TRBD1	TGTGCCAGCAGCTTAGATCCAGGGGGTAACGGCTACACCTTC	CASSLDPGGNGYTF
NA	TRBV28	TRBJ2-3	NA	TGTGCCAGCACCGACATGGCACTAAGGGATAGCACAGATACGCAGTATTTT	CASTDMALRDSTDTQYF
many	TRBV5-1	TRBJ2-7	NA	TGCGCCAGCAGCCGGACGGCGGACCATCGATACGAGCAGTACTTC	CASSRTADHRYEQYF